This T cell receptor (beta chain) comes out of a study of identical twins. The CDR3 contains 14 residues. Deletions cut 2 bases from V and 7 bases from J, with 14 bases between. The germline V gene encodes CDR1 DFQATT and CDR2 SNEGSKA (reference sequence). A template switching step contributed a universal primer site, while unique molecular identifiers were present in the cDNA. TCRdb re-called the 5' RACE reads through MiXCR, storing one row per CDR3 protein. The repertoire includes 430,000 or so distinct CDR3 sequences, less than 25% of them detected once, and approximately 2.9% sits in the top ten. This clonotype has a handful of counts. These same records also appear under a second study, on T cells expressing NK-cell markers. That source reports: Repertoire data for TCR beta were derived from sorted T cells (CD3+CD56+NKG2C+, CD3+CD56+NKG2C- and CD3+CD56-NKG2C+). In about 6 donors, dominant CD3+CD56+NKG2C+ clones formed roughly 1.0-7.0% of CD8+ cells. HCMV specificity of expanded NKG2C+ T cell clones remained unclear.

The sequencing input was CD4+ T cells sorted from blood. The TCR sequence derives from a woman between 18 and 29 years old in good health. This rearrangement joins TRBV20-1 to TRBJ2-2; D is undetermined. The CDR3 DNA is TGCAGTGCTAGACCTGATAAGAATGGCGGGGAGCTGTTTTTT. Encoded protein: CSARPDKNGGELFF.